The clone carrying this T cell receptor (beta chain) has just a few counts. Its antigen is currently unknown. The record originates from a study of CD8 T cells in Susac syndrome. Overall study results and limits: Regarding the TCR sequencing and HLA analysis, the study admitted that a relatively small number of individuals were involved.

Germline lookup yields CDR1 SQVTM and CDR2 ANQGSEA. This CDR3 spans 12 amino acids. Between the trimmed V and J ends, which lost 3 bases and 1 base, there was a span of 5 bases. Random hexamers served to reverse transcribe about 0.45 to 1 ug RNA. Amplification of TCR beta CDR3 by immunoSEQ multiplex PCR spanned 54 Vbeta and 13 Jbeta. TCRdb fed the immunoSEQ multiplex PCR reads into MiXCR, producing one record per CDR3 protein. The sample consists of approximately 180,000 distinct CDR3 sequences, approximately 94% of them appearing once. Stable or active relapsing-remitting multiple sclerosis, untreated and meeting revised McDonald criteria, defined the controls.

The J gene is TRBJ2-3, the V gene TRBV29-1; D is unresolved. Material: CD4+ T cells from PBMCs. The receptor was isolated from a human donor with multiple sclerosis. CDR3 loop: CSVDRGTDTQYF. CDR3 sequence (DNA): TGCAGCGTTGACCGGGGCACAGATACGCAGTATTTT.